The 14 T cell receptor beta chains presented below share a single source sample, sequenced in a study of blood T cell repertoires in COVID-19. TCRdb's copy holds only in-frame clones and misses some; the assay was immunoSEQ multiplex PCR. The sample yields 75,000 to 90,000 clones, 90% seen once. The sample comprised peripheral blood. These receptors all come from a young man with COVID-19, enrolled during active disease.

The CDR3 DNA sequence: TGTGCCAGCACCTCCCAGGACTACCCTCGCTACAATGAGCAGTTCTTC. Translating gives CASTSQDYPRYNEQFF. The chain has TRBV2 and TRBJ2-1, with D possibly being TRBD2 (6 bases). Germline V gene sequence: CDR1 SNHLY, CDR2 FYNNEI. V was clipped by 7 bases and J by 3 bases, with 19 bases between them. The CDR3 extends over 16 amino acids. Using reference TRBV2 and TRBJ2-1 for the parts outside the CDR3, the full variable domain is EPEVTQTPSHQVTQMGQEVILRCVPISNHLYFYWYRQILGQKVEFLVSFYNNEISEKSEIFDDQFSVERPDGSNFTLKIRSTKLEDSAMYFCASTSQDYPRYNEQFFGPGTRLTVL.

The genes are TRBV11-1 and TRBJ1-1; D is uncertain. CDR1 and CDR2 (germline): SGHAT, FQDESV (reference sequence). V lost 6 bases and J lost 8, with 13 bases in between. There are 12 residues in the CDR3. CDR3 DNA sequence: TGTGCCAGCAGTGCAACATCAGTAGAAGCTTTCTTT. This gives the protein CASSATSVEAFF.

DNA for the CDR3: TGTGCCAGCAGTGAAAGGGGGCCAGGGGAGAGTTACGAGCAGTACTTC. This codes for CASSERGPGESYEQYF. This chain uses TRBV2 with TRBJ2-7; 7 bases are shared with TRBD1. In germline, CDR1 is SNHLY, CDR2 FYNNEI. Trimming took 2 bases from V and 4 from J; bases not matched to a gene: 11. This CDR3 region has 16 residues.

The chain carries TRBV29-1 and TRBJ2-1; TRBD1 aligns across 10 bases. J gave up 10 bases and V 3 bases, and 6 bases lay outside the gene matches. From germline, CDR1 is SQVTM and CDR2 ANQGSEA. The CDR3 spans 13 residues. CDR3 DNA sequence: TGCAGCGTTGAGGGACAGGGGAAGGAGGAGCAGTTCTTC. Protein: CSVEGQGKEEQFF.

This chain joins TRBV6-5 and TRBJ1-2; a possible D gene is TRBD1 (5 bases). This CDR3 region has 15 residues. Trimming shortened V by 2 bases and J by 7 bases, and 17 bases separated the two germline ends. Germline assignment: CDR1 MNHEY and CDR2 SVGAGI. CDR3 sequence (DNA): TGTGCCAGCAGTTACCTGGGGACTTCCCGCGGTGGCTACACCTTC. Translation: CASSYLGTSRGGYTF.

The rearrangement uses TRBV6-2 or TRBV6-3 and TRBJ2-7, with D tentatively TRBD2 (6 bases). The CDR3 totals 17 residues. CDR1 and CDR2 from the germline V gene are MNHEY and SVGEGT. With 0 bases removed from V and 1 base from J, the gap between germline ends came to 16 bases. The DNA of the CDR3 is TGTGCCAGCAGTTACTCGGTCCAGCGGGTTAAGTCCTACGAGCAGTACTTC. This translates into CASSYSVQRVKSYEQYF.

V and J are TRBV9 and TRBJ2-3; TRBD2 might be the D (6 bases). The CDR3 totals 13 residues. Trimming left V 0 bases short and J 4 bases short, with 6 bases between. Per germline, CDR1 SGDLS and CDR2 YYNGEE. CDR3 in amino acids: CASSVAGADTQYF. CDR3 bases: TGTGCCAGCAGCGTAGCGGGGGCAGATACGCAGTATTTT.

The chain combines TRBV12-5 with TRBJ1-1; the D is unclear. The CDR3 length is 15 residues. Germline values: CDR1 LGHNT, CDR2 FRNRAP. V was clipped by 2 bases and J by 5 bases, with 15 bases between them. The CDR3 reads CASGLTSVGETEAFF. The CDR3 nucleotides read TGTGCTAGTGGTTTGACCTCAGTGGGAGAGACTGAAGCTTTCTTT.

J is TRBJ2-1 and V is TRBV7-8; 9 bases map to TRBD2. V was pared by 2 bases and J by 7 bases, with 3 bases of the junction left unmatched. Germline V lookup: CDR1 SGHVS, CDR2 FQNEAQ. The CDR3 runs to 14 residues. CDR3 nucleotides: TGTGCCAGCAGCTTATATAGCGGGAGTAATGAGCAGTTCTTC. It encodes CASSLYSGSNEQFF.

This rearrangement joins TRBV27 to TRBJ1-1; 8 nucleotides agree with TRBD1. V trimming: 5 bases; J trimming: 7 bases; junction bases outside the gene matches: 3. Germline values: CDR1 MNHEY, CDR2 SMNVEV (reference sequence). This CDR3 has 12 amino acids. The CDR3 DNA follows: TGTGCCAGCAGTCCAGGACAGGGTGAAGCTTTCTTT. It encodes CASSPGQGEAFF.

CDR3 in amino acids: CASSFGTPKNIQYF. CDR3 DNA: TGTGCCAGCAGCTTCGGGACTCCCAAAAACATTCAGTACTTC. The chain combines TRBV7-2 with TRBJ2-4; a possible D gene is TRBD2 (6 bases). The CDR3 runs 14 residues. CDR1 is SGHTA, CDR2 FQGNSA, per germline. V was trimmed by 3 bases and J by 2 bases, leaving 8 bases between them.

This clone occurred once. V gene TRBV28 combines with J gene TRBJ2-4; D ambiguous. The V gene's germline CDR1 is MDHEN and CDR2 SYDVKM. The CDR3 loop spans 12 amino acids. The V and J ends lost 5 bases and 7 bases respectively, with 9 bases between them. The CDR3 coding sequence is TGTGCCAGCAGTCCCTCCGGTAACATTCAGTACTTC. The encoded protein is CASSPSGNIQYF.

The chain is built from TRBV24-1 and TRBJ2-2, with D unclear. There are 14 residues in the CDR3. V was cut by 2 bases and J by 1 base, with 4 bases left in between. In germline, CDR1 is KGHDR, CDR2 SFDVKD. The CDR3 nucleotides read TGTGCCACCAGTGATTCTTGGAACACCGGGGAGCTGTTTTTT. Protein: CATSDSWNTGELFF.

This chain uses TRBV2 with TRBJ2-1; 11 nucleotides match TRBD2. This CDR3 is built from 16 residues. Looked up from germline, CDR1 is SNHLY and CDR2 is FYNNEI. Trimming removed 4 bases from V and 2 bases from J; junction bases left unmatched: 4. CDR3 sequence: CASSGTSGFTYNEQFF. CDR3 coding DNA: TGTGCCAGCAGTGGGACTAGCGGGTTTACCTACAATGAGCAGTTCTTC.